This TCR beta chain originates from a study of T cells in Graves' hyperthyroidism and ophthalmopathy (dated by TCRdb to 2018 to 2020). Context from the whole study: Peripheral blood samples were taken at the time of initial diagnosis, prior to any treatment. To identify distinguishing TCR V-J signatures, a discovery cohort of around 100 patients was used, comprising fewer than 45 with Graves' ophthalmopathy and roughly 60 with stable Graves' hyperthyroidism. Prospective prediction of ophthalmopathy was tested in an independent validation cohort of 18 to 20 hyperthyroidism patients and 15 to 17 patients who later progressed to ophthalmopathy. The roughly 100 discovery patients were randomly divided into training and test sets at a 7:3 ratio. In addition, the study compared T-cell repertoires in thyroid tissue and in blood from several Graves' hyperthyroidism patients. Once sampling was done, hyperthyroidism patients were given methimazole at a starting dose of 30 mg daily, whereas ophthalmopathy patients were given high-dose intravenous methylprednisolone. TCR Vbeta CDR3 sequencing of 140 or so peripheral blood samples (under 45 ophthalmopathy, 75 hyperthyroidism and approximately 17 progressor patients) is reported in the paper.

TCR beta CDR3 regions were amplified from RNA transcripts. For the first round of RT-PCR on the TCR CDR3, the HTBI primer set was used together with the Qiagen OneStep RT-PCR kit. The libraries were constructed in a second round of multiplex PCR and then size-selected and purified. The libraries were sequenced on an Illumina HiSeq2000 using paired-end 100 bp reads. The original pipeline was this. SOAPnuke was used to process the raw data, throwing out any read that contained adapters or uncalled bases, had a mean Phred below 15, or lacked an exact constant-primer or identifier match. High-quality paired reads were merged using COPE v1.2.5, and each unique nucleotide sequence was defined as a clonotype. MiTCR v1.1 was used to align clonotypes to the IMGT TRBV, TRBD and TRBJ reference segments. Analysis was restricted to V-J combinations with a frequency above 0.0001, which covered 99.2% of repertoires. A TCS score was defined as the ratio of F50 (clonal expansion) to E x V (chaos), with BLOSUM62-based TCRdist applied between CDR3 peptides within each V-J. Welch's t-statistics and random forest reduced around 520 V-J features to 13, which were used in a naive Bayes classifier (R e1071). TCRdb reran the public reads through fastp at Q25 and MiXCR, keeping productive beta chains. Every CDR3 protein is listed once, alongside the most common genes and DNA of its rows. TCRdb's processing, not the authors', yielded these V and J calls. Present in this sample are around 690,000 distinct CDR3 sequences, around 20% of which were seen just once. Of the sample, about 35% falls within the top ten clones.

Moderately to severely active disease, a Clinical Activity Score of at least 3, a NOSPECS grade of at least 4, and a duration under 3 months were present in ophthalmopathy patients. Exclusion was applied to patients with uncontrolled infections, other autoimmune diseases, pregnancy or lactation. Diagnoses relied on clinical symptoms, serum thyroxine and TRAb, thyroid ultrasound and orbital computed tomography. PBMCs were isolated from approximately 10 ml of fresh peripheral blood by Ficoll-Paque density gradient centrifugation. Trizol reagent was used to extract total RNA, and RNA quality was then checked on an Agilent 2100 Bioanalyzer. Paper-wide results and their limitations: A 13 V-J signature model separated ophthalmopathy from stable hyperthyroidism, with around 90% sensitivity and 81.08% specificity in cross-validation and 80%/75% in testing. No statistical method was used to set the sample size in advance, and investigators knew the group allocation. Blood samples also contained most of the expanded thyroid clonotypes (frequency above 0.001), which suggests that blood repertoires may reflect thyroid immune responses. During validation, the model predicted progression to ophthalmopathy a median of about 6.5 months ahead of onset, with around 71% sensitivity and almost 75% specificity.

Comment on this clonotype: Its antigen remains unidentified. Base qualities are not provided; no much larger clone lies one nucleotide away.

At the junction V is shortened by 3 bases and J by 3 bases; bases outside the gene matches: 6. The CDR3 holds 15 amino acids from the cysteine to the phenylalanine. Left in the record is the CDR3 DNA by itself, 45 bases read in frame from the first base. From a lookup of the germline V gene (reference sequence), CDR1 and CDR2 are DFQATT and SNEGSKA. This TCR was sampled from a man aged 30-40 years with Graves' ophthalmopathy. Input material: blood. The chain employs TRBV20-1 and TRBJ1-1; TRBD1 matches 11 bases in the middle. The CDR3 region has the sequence CSASGQGAGDTEAFF. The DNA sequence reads TGCAGTGCTAGTGGACAGGGGGCCGGGGACACTGAAGCTTTCTTT.